This TCR beta chain is drawn from a study of regulatory T cells in long-lasting Graves disease. At least ten counts were recorded for this clonotype. TCR beta libraries were built with iRepertoire HTBI primers and Arm-PCR of CDR3 regions. From the multiplex PCR reads, TCRdb called clonotypes with MiXCR, one entry per CDR3 protein. Altogether 350,000 to 550,000 distinct CDR3 sequences are present, 14% being singletons, with the ten largest covering approximately 15%. The time point denotes: newly diagnosed GD, antithyroid drugs for less than 3 months. The TCR library was made from RNA extracted from PBMCs. This sample also appeared in a second study, on T cells in Graves' hyperthyroidism and ophthalmopathy. That study adds: Investigators excluded patients with uncontrolled infection, other autoimmune disease, pregnancy or lactation.

Sample: peripheral blood mononuclear cells (PBMCs), taken at new diagnosis, from a patient treated with antithyroid drugs. The receptor was derived from a woman aged 45-65 years with Graves disease.

The CDR3 reads CASSSTGDYSYEQYF. The DNA of the CDR3 is TGTGCCAGCAGCTCGACAGGGGACTATTCCTACGAGCAGTACTTC. The chain is built from TRBV7-9 and TRBJ2-7, with a tentative D call TRBD1 (8 bases). The CDR3 runs 15 residues. Trimming stripped 4 bases from V and 1 base from J, with 14 bases between. Germline CDR1 is SEHNR and CDR2 is FQNEAQ (reference sequence).